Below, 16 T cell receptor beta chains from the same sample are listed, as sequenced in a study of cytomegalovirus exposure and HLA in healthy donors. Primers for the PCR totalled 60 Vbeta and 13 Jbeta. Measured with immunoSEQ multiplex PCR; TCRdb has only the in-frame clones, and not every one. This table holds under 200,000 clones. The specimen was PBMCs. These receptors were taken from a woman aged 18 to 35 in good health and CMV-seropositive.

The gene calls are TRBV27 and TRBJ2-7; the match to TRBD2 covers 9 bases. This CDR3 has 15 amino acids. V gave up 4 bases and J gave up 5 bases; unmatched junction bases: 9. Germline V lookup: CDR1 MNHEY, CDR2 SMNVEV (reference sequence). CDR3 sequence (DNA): TGTGCCAGCAGTTATTTCGGGACTAGCAGCCACGAGCAGTACTTC. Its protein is CASSYFGTSSHEQYF.

This chain's CDR3 is CSHSKTGSGSDLYNEQFF. In DNA form, the CDR3 reads TGCAGCCATTCTAAGACAGGATCGGGGTCGGATTTGTACAATGAGCAGTTCTTC. The chain combines TRBV29-1 with TRBJ2-1; a possible D gene is TRBD1 (6 bases). The germline V gene has CDR1 SQVTM and CDR2 ANQGSEA. The length of the CDR3 is 18 residues. V was pared by 8 bases and J by 4 bases, with 30 bases between.

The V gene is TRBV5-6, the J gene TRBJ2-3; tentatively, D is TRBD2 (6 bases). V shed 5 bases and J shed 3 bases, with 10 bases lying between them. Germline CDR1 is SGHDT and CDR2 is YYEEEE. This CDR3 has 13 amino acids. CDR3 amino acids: CASRILATDTQYF. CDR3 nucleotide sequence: TGTGCCAGCAGAATACTAGCTACAGATACGCAGTATTTT.

The DNA of the CDR3 is TGTGCCAGCAGCTTACTCGGGGGTTACACCTTC. It is translated as CASSLLGGYTF. The chain is built from TRBV7-2 and TRBJ1-2; possible D gene TRBD1, 5 bases. The CDR3 runs to 11 residues. Germline V gene sequence: CDR1 SGHTA, CDR2 FQGNSA. Trimming removed 2 bases from V and 11 bases from J, with 9 bases in between.

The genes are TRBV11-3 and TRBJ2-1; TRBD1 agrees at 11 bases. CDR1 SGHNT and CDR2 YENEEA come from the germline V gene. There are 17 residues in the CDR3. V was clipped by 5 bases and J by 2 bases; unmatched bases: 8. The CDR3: CASSARGQGATYNEQFF. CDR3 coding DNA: TGTGCCAGCAGCGCCAGAGGACAGGGGGCTACCTACAATGAGCAGTTCTTC.

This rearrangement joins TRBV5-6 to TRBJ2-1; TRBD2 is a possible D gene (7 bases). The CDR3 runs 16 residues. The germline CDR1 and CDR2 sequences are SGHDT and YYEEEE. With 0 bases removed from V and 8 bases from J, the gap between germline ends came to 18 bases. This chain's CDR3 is CASSLVGGGPIDEQFF. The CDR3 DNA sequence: TGTGCCAGCAGCTTGGTTGGGGGGGGGCCTATCGATGAGCAGTTCTTC.

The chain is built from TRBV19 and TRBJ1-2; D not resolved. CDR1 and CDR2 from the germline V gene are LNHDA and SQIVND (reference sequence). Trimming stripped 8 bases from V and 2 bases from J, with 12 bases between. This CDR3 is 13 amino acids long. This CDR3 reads CASLRGLNYGYTF. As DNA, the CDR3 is TGTGCCAGTCTTCGGGGTTTAAACTATGGCTACACCTTC.

The CDR3 protein is CASSPSYGPYNEQFF. CDR3 nucleotide sequence: TGTGCCAGCAGCCCTTCTTATGGGCCTTACAATGAGCAGTTCTTC. The chain couples TRBV9 to TRBJ2-1, with D unclear. CDR3 size: 15 residues. Germline loops: CDR1 SGDLS, CDR2 YYNGEE. Trimming pared 4 bases from V and 4 bases from J, leaving 15 bases between.

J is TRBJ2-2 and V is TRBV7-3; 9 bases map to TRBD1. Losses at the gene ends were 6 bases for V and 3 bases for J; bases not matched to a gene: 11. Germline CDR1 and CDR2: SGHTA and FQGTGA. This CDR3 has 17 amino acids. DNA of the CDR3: TGTGCCAGCAGTCCATTAAGTGGGACAGGGTACACCGGGGAGCTGTTTTTT. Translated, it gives CASSPLSGTGYTGELFF.

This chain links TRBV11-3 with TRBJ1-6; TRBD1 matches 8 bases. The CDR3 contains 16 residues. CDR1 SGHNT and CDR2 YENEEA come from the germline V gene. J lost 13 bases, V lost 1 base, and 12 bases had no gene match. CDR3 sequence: CASSLGGGTGDSPLHF. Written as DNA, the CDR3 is TGTGCCAGCAGCTTAGGGGGGGGGACAGGAGACAGTCCCCTCCACTTT.

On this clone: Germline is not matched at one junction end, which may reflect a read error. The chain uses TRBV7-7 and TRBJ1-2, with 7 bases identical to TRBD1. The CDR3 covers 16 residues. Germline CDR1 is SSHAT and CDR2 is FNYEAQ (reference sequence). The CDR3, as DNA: TGTGCTAGCAGCCCACCCTACAGGGGCCCTAACTATGGCTACACCTTC. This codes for CASSPPYRGPNYGYTF.

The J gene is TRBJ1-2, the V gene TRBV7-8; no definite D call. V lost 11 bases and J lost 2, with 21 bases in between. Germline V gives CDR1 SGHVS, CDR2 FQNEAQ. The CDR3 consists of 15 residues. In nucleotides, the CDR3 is TGTGCCTCCGGAACCGGGGTCTCCCCGAACTATGGCTACACCTTC. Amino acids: CASGTGVSPNYGYTF.

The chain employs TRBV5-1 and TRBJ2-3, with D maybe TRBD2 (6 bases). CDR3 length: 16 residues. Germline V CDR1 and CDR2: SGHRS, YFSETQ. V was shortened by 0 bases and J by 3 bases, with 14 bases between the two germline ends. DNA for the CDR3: TGCGCCAGCAGCTTGGATGGCGGGAAGGGGACAGATACGCAGTATTTT. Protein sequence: CASSLDGGKGTDTQYF.

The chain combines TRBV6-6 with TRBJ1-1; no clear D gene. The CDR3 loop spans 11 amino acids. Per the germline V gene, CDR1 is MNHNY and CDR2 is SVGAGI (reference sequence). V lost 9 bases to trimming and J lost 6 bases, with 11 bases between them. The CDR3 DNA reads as TGTGCCAGTCATGGGCCCTCTGAAGCTTTCTTT. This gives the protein CASHGPSEAFF.

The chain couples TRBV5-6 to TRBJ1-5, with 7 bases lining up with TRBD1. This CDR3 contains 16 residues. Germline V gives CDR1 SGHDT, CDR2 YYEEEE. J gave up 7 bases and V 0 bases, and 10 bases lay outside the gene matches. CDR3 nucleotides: TGTGCCAGCAGCTTGGGTACCGGGACAGTCGCCCAGCCCCAGCATTTT. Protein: CASSLGTGTVAQPQHF.

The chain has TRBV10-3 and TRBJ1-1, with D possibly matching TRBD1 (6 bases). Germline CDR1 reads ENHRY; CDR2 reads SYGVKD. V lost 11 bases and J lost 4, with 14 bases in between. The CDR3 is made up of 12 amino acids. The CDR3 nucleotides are TGTGCCGCACAGGGTATAGGCACTGAAGCTTTCTTT. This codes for CAAQGIGTEAFF.